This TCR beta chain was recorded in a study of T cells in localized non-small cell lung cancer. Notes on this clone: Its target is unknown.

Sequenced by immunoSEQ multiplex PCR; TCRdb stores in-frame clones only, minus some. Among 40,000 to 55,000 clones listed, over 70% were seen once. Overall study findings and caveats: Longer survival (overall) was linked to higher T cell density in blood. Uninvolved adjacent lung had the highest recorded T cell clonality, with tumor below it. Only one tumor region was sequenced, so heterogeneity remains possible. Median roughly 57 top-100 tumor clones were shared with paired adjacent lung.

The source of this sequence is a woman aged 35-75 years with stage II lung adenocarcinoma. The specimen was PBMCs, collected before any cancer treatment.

The CDR3 loop is CASSLNPGAYEQYF. DNA of the CDR3: TGTGCCAGCAGCTTAAACCCGGGGGCTTACGAGCAGTACTTC. J is TRBJ2-7 and V is TRBV7-3; D tentatively fits TRBD1 or TRBD2 (6 bases each). This CDR3 spans 14 amino acids. Trimming removed 1 base at V and 4 bases at J, with 11 bases between. The germline V gene encodes CDR1 SGHTA and CDR2 FQGTGA.